The T cell receptor (beta chain) described here comes from a study of metastatic and nonmetastatic thyroid tumors. Turning to the study itself: Malignant thyroid and benign thyroid patients provided blood and tumor or nodule tissue whose repertoires were compared. Study-wide points: Compared with benign nodules, malignant thyroid tumors were reported to have significantly higher TCR beta diversity in both blood and tumor.

Concerning this clone: As yet, its antigen is unknown.

Every patient was untreated before thyroid surgery. TCRdb re-called the PCR reads through MiXCR. The table has more than 10,000 clones, 25% to 35% seen once; the top ten hold 9% to 15%. This CDR3 has 15 amino acids. V was clipped by 5 bases and J by 2 bases, with 16 bases between them. Germline V gene data show CDR1 as MDHEN and CDR2 as SYDVKM. The chain employs TRBV28 and TRBJ2-7, with D unresolved. The source is a female donor with papillary thyroid cancer or a benign thyroid nodule (not recorded which). Some clones in this sample may be carry-over from other donors' samples. What was sequenced was tumor tissue. The CDR3 sequence is CASSQAPLRPYEQYF. The CDR3 DNA follows: TGTGCCAGCAGTCAAGCGCCCCTTAGACCCTACGAGCAGTACTTC.